One sample yielded the 4 T cell receptor beta chains listed below, sequenced in a study of T-cell reconstitution after alpha-beta-depleted transplantation in children. Unique molecular identifiers tagged the TCRbeta library. TCRdb recomputed calls from the PCR reads with MiXCR, one row per CDR3 protein. Of approximately 500,000 distinct CDR3 sequences listed, more than 9% are singletons. The specimen was PBMCs, collected before TCRalphabeta/CD19-depleted stem cell transplant. Receptor source: a child aged 2-15 years with inherited bone marrow failure, due to receive a stem cell transplant.

This clonotype was observed a few times. V usage is TRBV20-1 and J usage is TRBJ2-3, with 7 nucleotides matching TRBD2. The CDR3 has 17 residues. With V trimmed by 0 bases and J by 4 bases, 13 bases remained unmatched. CDR1 is DFQATT and CDR2 is SNEGSKA in the germline V gene (reference sequence). CDR3 amino acids: CSARDEGGPGIADTQYF. CDR3 DNA: TGCAGTGCTAGAGATGAGGGAGGGCCTGGGATAGCAGATACGCAGTATTTT.

Remarks on this clonotype: A read error is possible here, since a much larger clone lies one base away. CDR3: CASSFRDPGANVLTF. CDR3 DNA sequence: TGCGCCAGCAGCTTTCGGGACCCTGGGGCCAACGTCCTGACTTTC. The gene calls are TRBV5-1 and TRBJ2-6, with D possibly being TRBD1 or TRBD2 (5 bases each). CDR3 length: 15 amino acids. V lost 2 bases to trimming and J lost 2 bases, with 8 bases between them. Germline V CDR1 and CDR2: SGHRS, YFSETQ. The full variable domain, in which reference TRBV5-1 and TRBJ2-6 provide the parts outside the CDR3, is KAGVTQTPRYLIKTRGQQVTLSCSPISGHRSVSWYQQTPGQGLQFLFEYFSETQRNKGNFPGRFSGRQFSNSRSEMNVSTLELGDSALYLCASSFRDPGANVLTFGAGSRLTVL.

V is TRBV3-1 and J is TRBJ2-7; TRBD2 aligns across 11 bases. V was clipped by 1 base and J by 9 bases; unmatched bases: 8. CDR1 LGHDT and CDR2 YNNKEL come from the germline V gene (reference sequence). There are 15 residues in the CDR3. The chain's CDR3 is CASSQGLAGSTTQYF. For the CDR3, the DNA is TGTGCCAGCAGCCAAGGACTAGCGGGGTCTACGACGCAGTACTTC.

With regard to this clonotype: Just one base apart from a much larger clone, this may be a read error. The chain links TRBV6-5 to TRBJ1-6; TRBD1 matches 7 bases. Per the germline V gene, CDR1 is MNHEY and CDR2 is SVGAGI. This CDR3 is built from 14 residues. The chain's CDR3 is CASSYLGGATPHHF. CDR3 bases: TGTGCCAGCAGTTACTTAGGGGGCGCAACTCCCCACCACTTT.